This record concerns one T cell receptor beta chain sequence. This specimen comes from a study of blood T cell repertoires in COVID-19. Study in general: PBMCs, B-cell-depleted T cells, or T cells were the source of the cDNA or gDNA that made up the material.

Within 2 weeks of study entry, exposed participants had contacted a PCR-confirmed or clinician-diagnosed COVID-19 case. Original processing methods: Amplifying reference gene primers gave estimates of nucleated cell counts. Repertoires were generated with immunoSEQ multiplex PCR, while TCRdb's copy carries only in-frame clones and drops some. From that table come the V and J calls and clone size; the DNA was used to work out D and trimming. The repertoire holds under 400,000 clones, with roughly 86% as singletons. The sequencing input was PBMCs or T cells enriched from blood (not recorded which). The TCR sequence derives from a woman aged 25 to 39 who had been exposed to COVID-19.

DNA for the CDR3: TGTGCCAGCTCATCTTCCTCCCCACAGAATGTCTATGAGCAGTTCTTC. Translating it yields CASSSSSPQNVYEQFF. The chain couples TRBV18 to TRBJ2-1; D remains unclear. The CDR3 extends over 16 amino acids. The V and J ends lost 5 bases and 8 bases respectively, with 22 bases between them. Germline CDR1 and CDR2: KGHSH and LQKENI. The whole variable domain, remainder taken from reference TRBV18 and TRBJ2-1, is NAGVMQNPRHLVRRRGQEARLRCSPMKGHSHVYWYRQLPEEGLKFMVYLQKENIIDESGMPKERFSAEFPKEGPSILRIQQVVRGDSAAYFCASSSSSPQNVYEQFFGPGTRLTVL.